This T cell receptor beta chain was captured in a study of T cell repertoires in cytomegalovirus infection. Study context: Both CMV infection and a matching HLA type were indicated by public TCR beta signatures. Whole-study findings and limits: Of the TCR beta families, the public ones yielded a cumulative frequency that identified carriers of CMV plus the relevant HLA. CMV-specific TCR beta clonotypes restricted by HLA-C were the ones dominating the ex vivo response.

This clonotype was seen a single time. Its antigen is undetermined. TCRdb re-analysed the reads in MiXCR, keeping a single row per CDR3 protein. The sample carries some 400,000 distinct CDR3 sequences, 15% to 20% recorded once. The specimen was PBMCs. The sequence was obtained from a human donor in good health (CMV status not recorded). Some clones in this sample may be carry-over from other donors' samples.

CDR3: CSAAGTSGGTHGQYF. CDR3 bases: TGCAGTGCCGCGGGGACTAGCGGGGGGACGCACGGGCAGTACTTC. The chain has TRBV20-1 and TRBJ2-7; 15 nucleotides match TRBD2. This CDR3 has 15 residues. The junction had 12 bases not matched to a gene; V was cut back by 6 bases and J by 9 bases. Looked up from germline, CDR1 is DFQATT and CDR2 is SNEGSKA (reference sequence).